This TCR beta chain was documented in a study of identical twins. Notes on the study in general: Researchers caution that invariant MAIT and iNKT cells could partly confound zero-insertion analyses.

CDR3 length: 16 amino acids. V lost 5 bases, J lost 5 bases, and 12 bases stayed unmatched. Germline V gene data show CDR1 as SGHAT and CDR2 as FQNNGV. On this clonotype itself: The antigen is unknown.

TCRdb re-called the 5' RACE reads through MiXCR, storing one row per CDR3 protein. Here the sample spans hundreds of thousands of distinct CDR3 sequences, roughly 18% being singletons. The same specimen was also included in a second study, on T cells expressing NK-cell markers. As that study records: Researchers got TCR beta repertoires out of sorted CD3+CD56+NKG2C+, CD3+CD56+NKG2C- and CD3+CD56-NKG2C+ T cells.

The rearrangement links TRBV11-2 to TRBJ2-5; 9 bases are a match to TRBD2. The clonotype originates from a woman in her late teens or twenties in good health. The sequenced sample was PBMCs. The CDR3 DNA is TGTGCCAGCAGCCTGATCTCGGGACTAGCATGGGAGACCCAGTACTTC. This encodes CASSLISGLAWETQYF.